The entry below gives a single T cell receptor beta chain sequence along with its context. Source study methods: Amplifying reference gene primers gave estimates of nucleated cell counts. Using immunoSEQ multiplex PCR, the repertoire was profiled, and TCRdb retains in-frame clones only, with some absent. The D gene and trimming were derived from the DNA, and the V and J assignments and clone size from that table. This table has 350,000 to 450,000 clones, 85% appearing once. The sample originates from a study of blood T cell repertoires in COVID-19. Study-wide context: Researchers got acute and convalescent COVID-19 samples from the United States, Italy and Spain. Sources were T cells, B-cell-depleted T cells, or PBMCs; the material itself was cDNA or gDNA.

Germline-derived CDR1 and CDR2 are KGHSH and LQKENI. V was shortened by 2 bases and J by 4 bases, with 15 bases between the two germline ends. The CDR3 is 16 residues long. The sample taken for sequencing was peripheral blood. The clonotype comes from a woman aged 18-29 years with acute or convalescent COVID-19. The rearrangement links TRBV18 to TRBJ1-3; D not certain. CDR3 in DNA: TGTGCCAGCTCACCATCTAGGTCAACCGAGGGAAACACCATATATTTT. As protein: CASSPSRSTEGNTIYF.